Following are 32 T cell receptor beta chains from one sample sequenced in a study of T-cell memory formation after mild COVID-19. TCRdb reprocessed the 5' RACE reads with MiXCR, giving one entry per CDR3 protein. The sample has 300,000 to 350,000 distinct CDR3 sequences; approximately 14% are singletons. The sample taken for sequencing was PBMCs or a T cell subset sorted from them (not recorded which). The origin of the receptors is a man between 18 and 35 years old who had mild COVID-19 (a few samples of this study predate the infection). Cell type and time point are not known.

This clonotype has just a few counts. A junction end diverges from the germline sequence, so it may reflect a read error. The chain couples TRBV5-1 to TRBJ1-1; 7 bases are shared with TRBD1. This CDR3 is 11 amino acids long. Germline V gene data show CDR1 as SGHRS and CDR2 as YFSETQ. The chain's CDR3 is CASSLGRGLFF. CDR3 DNA sequence: TGCGCCAGCAGCTTGGGGAGGGGGCTTTTTTTT. Filled out from reference TRBV5-1 and TRBJ1-1, the complete variable domain reads KAGVTQTPRYLIKTRGQQVTLSCSPISGHRSVSWYQQTPGQGLQFLFEYFSETQRNKGNFPGRFSGRQFSNSRSEMNVSTLELGDSALYLCASSLGRGLFFGQGTRLTVV.

V and J are TRBV4-3 and TRBJ1-3; possible D gene TRBD1, 6 bases. V lost 4 bases and J lost 2, with 12 bases in between. Germline V gene lookup returns CDR1 LGHNA and CDR2 YSLEER. This CDR3 has 15 amino acids. The CDR3 DNA reads as TGCGCCAGCAGCCTCCTCGGGGGGCCTGGAAACACCATATATTTT. Its protein is CASSLLGGPGNTIYF.

The chain links TRBV6-6 to TRBJ2-3; TRBD2 agrees at 8 bases. V shed 2 bases, J shed 2 bases, and the junction held 3 bases outside the gene matches. Germline V gives CDR1 MNHNY, CDR2 SVGAGI (reference sequence). The CDR3 extends over 15 amino acids. The CDR3 DNA reads TGTGCCAGCAGTTACCCCGGGGGGGCCACAGATACGCAGTATTTT. Translating it yields CASSYPGGATDTQYF.

The chain carries TRBV29-1 and TRBJ2-7, with D perhaps matching TRBD1 or TRBD2 (5 bases each). Germline V lookup: CDR1 SQVTM, CDR2 ANQGSEA. The CDR3 has 14 residues. V was shortened by 6 bases and J by 5 bases, with 20 bases between the two germline ends. CDR3 residues: CSVGVRGAADEQYF. In DNA, the CDR3 is TGCAGCGTGGGGGTCCGGGGTGCAGCCGACGAGCAGTACTTC.

This clonotype was detected a few times. V is TRBV28 and J is TRBJ2-5; tentatively, D is TRBD1 (5 bases). Trimming removed 9 bases from V and 2 bases from J, with 16 bases in between. Germline V gene data show CDR1 as MDHEN and CDR2 as SYDVKM. This CDR3 has 14 residues. Here the CDR3 reads CASAFDSPQETQYF. CDR3 DNA sequence: TGTGCCAGTGCCTTCGACAGCCCGCAAGAGACCCAGTACTTC.

The chain employs TRBV6-2 or TRBV6-3 and TRBJ2-3; no definite D call. This CDR3 spans 13 amino acids. In germline, CDR1 is MNHEY, CDR2 SVGEGT. The germline V and J ends were trimmed by 0 bases and 5 bases, with 6 bases remaining between them. CDR3 sequence (DNA): TGTGCCAGCAGTTACTCCCTGGGAGATACGCAGTATTTT. It specifies CASSYSLGDTQYF.

This clonotype was counted at least ten times. V and J are TRBV20-1 and TRBJ2-3, with TRBD1 matching over 9 bases. CDR1 and CDR2 from the germline V gene are DFQATT and SNEGSKA (reference sequence). The V segment lost 6 bases and the J segment 0 bases; nucleotides outside the gene matches: 13. The CDR3 consists of 17 residues. This chain's CDR3 is CSATPGQGISSTDTQYF. Here the CDR3 DNA reads TGCAGTGCGACTCCGGGACAGGGAATTTCTAGCACAGATACGCAGTATTTT.

This rearrangement joins TRBV7-2 to TRBJ1-2; D gene unclear. The CDR3 length is 15 residues. V shed 1 base and J shed 5 bases, with 14 bases lying between them. Germline V gene sequence: CDR1 SGHTA, CDR2 FQGNSA. The CDR3: CASSLVSSSHYGYTF. The CDR3, as DNA: TGTGCCAGCAGCTTAGTTAGCAGCTCACATTATGGCTACACCTTC.

This clonotype was picked up many times. The rearrangement links TRBV7-2 to TRBJ2-5; 11 positions agree with TRBD2. CDR1 is SGHTA, CDR2 FQGNSA, per germline. V lost 0 bases and J lost 5; bases outside the gene matches: 11. The CDR3 is 18 residues long. The CDR3 reads CASSLALLAGGGWETQYF. CDR3 nucleotide sequence: TGTGCCAGCAGCTTAGCGCTTCTAGCGGGGGGAGGTTGGGAGACCCAGTACTTC.

The chain has TRBV7-9 and TRBJ2-7; 9 bases align to TRBD2. V was pared by 5 bases and J by 4 bases, with 9 bases of the junction left unmatched. The germline CDR1 and CDR2 sequences are SEHNR and FQNEAQ (reference sequence). CDR3 length: 15 amino acids. CDR3 nucleotides: TGTGCCAGCAGCCGTCGGTCGCGGGGGGGTTACGAGCAGTACTTC. Translation: CASSRRSRGGYEQYF.

This clonotype was seen a few times. The rearrangement links TRBV4-3 to TRBJ2-3; D gene uncertain. There are 13 residues in the CDR3. The germline V and J ends were trimmed by 0 bases and 4 bases, with 5 bases remaining between them. Germline loops: CDR1 LGHNA, CDR2 YSLEER. The CDR3 nucleotides read TGCGCCAGCAGCCAAGAGTCGGCAGATACGCAGTATTTT. The encoded protein is CASSQESADTQYF.

This clonotype was detected a few times. This chain connects TRBV6-2 or TRBV6-3 to TRBJ2-3; 8 nucleotides agree with TRBD1. V trimming: 7 bases; J trimming: 2 bases; junction bases outside the gene matches: 8. The CDR3 contains 15 residues. CDR1 is MNHEY and CDR2 is SVGEGT in the germline V gene. In DNA form, the CDR3 reads TGTGCCAGCACCTCCGTGGACAGGGACACAGATACGCAGTATTTT. Translation: CASTSVDRDTDTQYF.

This clonotype was detected a few times. V is TRBV20-1 and J is TRBJ2-2; D perhaps matches TRBD2 (5 bases). Trimming removed 3 bases at V and 7 bases at J, with 18 bases between. CDR1 and CDR2 (germline): DFQATT, SNEGSKA (reference sequence). CDR3 size: 15 residues. CDR3 region: CSASNPGVPSGELFF. The CDR3 nucleotides read TGCAGTGCTAGTAATCCCGGGGTGCCCAGCGGGGAGCTGTTTTTT.

Worth noting for this clonotype: This may arise from a read error, as a much more abundant clone is one base away. This chain joins TRBV4-2 and TRBJ2-3, with D perhaps given as TRBD1 or TRBD2 (5 bases each). With 3 bases removed from V and 3 bases from J, the gap between germline ends came to 16 bases. Germline V gene sequence: CDR1 LGHNA, CDR2 YNFKEQ. This CDR3 has 16 amino acids. This CDR3 is CASSQAQRWGTDTQYF. The CDR3 bases are TGTGCCAGCAGCCAGGCACAACGGTGGGGGACAGATACGCAGTATTTT.

The chain recombines TRBV12-3 or TRBV12-4 with TRBJ2-6; 12 bases are shared with TRBD1. The CDR3 contains 20 residues. The V gene end was trimmed by 3 bases and the J gene end by 0 bases; junction bases not matched to a gene: 9. In DNA, the CDR3 is TGTGCCAGCAGTTTGCCGGCGGGACAGGGGGCTCCCTCTGGGGCCAACGTCCTGACTTTC. It yields the protein CASSLPAGQGAPSGANVLTF.

For the CDR3, the DNA is TGTGCCAGCAGCCAAGACACAGGTTTACGAGGGGCTTTCTTT. Its protein is CASSQDTGLRGAFF. This sequence joins TRBV14 and TRBJ1-1, with D tentatively TRBD1 (5 bases). V was shortened by 0 bases and J by 11 bases, with 16 bases between the two germline ends. Germline CDR1 SGHDN, CDR2 FVKESK. The CDR3 is 14 residues long. The variable domain in full, completed from reference TRBV14 and TRBJ1-1, reads EAGVTQFPSHSVIEKGQTVTLRCDPISGHDNLYWYRRVMGKEIKFLLHFVKESKQDESGMPNNRFLAERTGGTYSTLKVQPAELEDSGVYFCASSQDTGLRGAFFGQGTRLTVV.

On this clonotype: Given the absence of the conserved phenylalanine or tryptophan at the CDR3 end, a read error is likely. The DNA is omitted, as the CDR3 cannot be located on it reliably, and the CDR3 follows TCRdb's listing. This chain uses TRBV12-3 or TRBV12-4 with TRBJ2-2. Inclusive of both ends, the CDR3 amounts to 13 amino acids. The CDR3 here is CASRPENTEELVL.

The V gene is TRBV12-3 or TRBV12-4, the J gene TRBJ2-7, with D possibly TRBD1 on 6 matching bases. This CDR3 is built from 16 residues. Trimming pared 6 bases from V and 0 bases from J, leaving 18 bases between. CDR3 residues: CASSHPTGTGSYEQYF. In nucleotides, the CDR3 is TGTGCCAGCAGCCACCCGACAGGAACAGGCTCCTACGAGCAGTACTTC.

This clonotype came up a few times. The CDR3 bases are TGCGCCAGCAGTGAGCTGCAGACCTACGAGCAGTACTTC. Translating gives CASSELQTYEQYF. The chain combines TRBV10-2 with TRBJ2-7; D unresolved. The germline gives CDR1 WSHSY, CDR2 SAAADI. CDR3 length equals 13 residues. The V end was cut by 2 bases, the J end by 2 bases, with 7 bases between.

This clonotype was seen a handful of times. This chain links TRBV24-1 with TRBJ2-1; the D gene is possibly TRBD2 (6 bases). Between the trimmed V and J ends, which lost 4 bases and 7 bases, there was a span of 13 bases. This CDR3 is 14 amino acids long. Germline CDR1 is KGHDR and CDR2 is SFDVKD. This CDR3 is CATSEPDYPNEQFF. The CDR3 DNA is TGTGCCACCAGTGAGCCGGACTACCCAAATGAGCAGTTCTTC.

This sequence joins TRBV19 and TRBJ1-5; D is unresolved. V was trimmed by 2 bases and J by 6 bases, leaving 8 bases between them. The CDR3 is 13 amino acids. Looked up from germline, CDR1 is LNHDA and CDR2 is SQIVND (reference sequence). Here the CDR3 reads CASSIRRAQPQHF. CDR3 DNA sequence: TGTGCCAGTAGTATAAGAAGGGCTCAGCCCCAGCATTTT.

Only a few counts were recorded for this clonotype. V gene TRBV6-1 combines with J gene TRBJ1-6, with 10 positions matching TRBD1. The CDR3 totals 15 residues. V shed 2 bases, J shed 10 bases, and the junction held 5 bases outside the gene matches. Germline CDR1 and CDR2: MNHNS and SASEGT. The CDR3 spells CASSEMGTGVSPLHF. For the CDR3, the DNA is TGTGCCAGCAGTGAAATGGGGACAGGGGTCTCACCCCTCCACTTT.

This rearrangement joins TRBV20-1 to TRBJ2-3; 7 bases are shared with TRBD2. Germline V gene lookup returns CDR1 DFQATT and CDR2 SNEGSKA (reference sequence). J lost 1 base, V lost 8 bases, and 6 bases had no gene match. There are 13 residues in the CDR3. The CDR3 is CSPSGAGTDTQYF. CDR3 DNA: TGCAGTCCCAGCGGGGCAGGCACAGATACGCAGTATTTT.

The chain recombines TRBV2 with TRBJ2-1; D might be TRBD2 (5 bases). CDR1 is SNHLY, CDR2 FYNNEI, per germline. The germline V and J ends were trimmed by 7 bases and 5 bases, with 12 bases remaining between them. The CDR3 is 13 amino acids. The CDR3 loop reads CASMREFDNEQFF. The CDR3, as DNA: TGTGCCAGCATGAGGGAATTTGACAATGAGCAGTTCTTC.

This clonotype appeared a few times. V gene TRBV12-3 or TRBV12-4 combines with J gene TRBJ2-2; TRBD1 might be the D (5 bases). V lost 5 bases, J lost 0 bases, and 10 bases lay in between. This CDR3 has 15 amino acids. The CDR3 loop reads CASSQTGPNTGELFF. The CDR3 bases are TGTGCCAGCAGTCAAACAGGTCCGAACACCGGGGAGCTGTTTTTT.

This clonotype has just a few counts. This rearrangement joins TRBV7-9 to TRBJ2-3; the D call may be TRBD1 or TRBD2 (5 bases each). The germline V and J ends were trimmed by 5 bases and 2 bases, with 26 bases remaining between them. Germline lookup yields CDR1 SEHNR and CDR2 FQNEAQ (reference sequence). The CDR3 is 19 residues long. CDR3 DNA: TGTGCCAGCAGCCTCCCCGGGACGGCGGTAATTGTTGACACAGATACGCAGTATTTT. As protein: CASSLPGTAVIVDTDTQYF. The full variable domain, completed using reference TRBV7-9 and TRBJ2-3, is DTGVSQNPRHKITKRGQNVTFRCDPISEHNRLYWYRQTLGQGPEFLTYFQNEAQLEKSRLLSDRFSAERPKGSFSTLEIQRTEQGDSAMYLCASSLPGTAVIVDTDTQYFGPGTRLTVL.

In this sample, this clonotype turned up a few times. This chain connects TRBV6-2 or TRBV6-3 to TRBJ1-1, with D hard to call. V was trimmed by 5 bases and J by 4 bases, leaving 20 bases between them. Germline CDR1 MNHEY, CDR2 SVGEGT. CDR3 length equals 16 residues. The CDR3 bases are TGTGCCAGCAGTGACCTTGGTACGACCGCTACCACTGAAGCTTTCTTT. Protein product: CASSDLGTTATTEAFF.

The V call is TRBV18, the J call TRBJ1-3, with D hard to call. Germline V gene data show CDR1 as KGHSH and CDR2 as LQKENI. Between the trimmed V and J ends, which lost 2 bases and 0 bases, there was a span of 8 bases. The CDR3 sequence is 15 residues long. The CDR3 reads CASSPSVPSGNTIYF. The CDR3 DNA follows: TGTGCCAGCTCACCATCGGTTCCCTCTGGAAACACCATATATTTT.

J is TRBJ2-1 and V is TRBV4-3, with 13 positions matching TRBD2. This CDR3 has 17 residues. The V gene's germline CDR1 is LGHNA and CDR2 YSLEER. V was pared by 0 bases and J by 6 bases, with 5 bases of the junction left unmatched. The CDR3: CASSQDGTSGVGNEQFF. CDR3 nucleotides: TGCGCCAGCAGCCAAGATGGGACTAGCGGGGTCGGCAATGAGCAGTTCTTC.

V usage is TRBV5-1 and J usage is TRBJ2-5; 7 bases match TRBD1. After removal of 1 base from V and 6 bases from J, the junction contained 6 bases not matched to a gene. This CDR3 has 14 residues. Germline loops: CDR1 SGHRS, CDR2 YFSETQ. Here the CDR3 DNA reads TGCGCCAGCAGCTTGACAGGGGTTGGGCAGACCCAGTACTTC. Protein: CASSLTGVGQTQYF.

This rearrangement joins TRBV4-3 to TRBJ2-2; possibly TRBD1 for D (6 bases). Germline assignment: CDR1 LGHNA and CDR2 YSLEER. The CDR3 has 14 amino acids. V lost 4 bases, J lost 6 bases, and 12 bases lay in between. The CDR3 region has the DNA TGCGCCAGCAGCCCCTCGACAGGTGCCGGGGAGCTGTTTTTT. Protein: CASSPSTGAGELFF.

This clonotype came up a few times. The J gene is TRBJ2-5, the V gene TRBV28; 7 nucleotides agree with TRBD2. The CDR3 is made up of 13 amino acids. In germline, CDR1 is MDHEN, CDR2 SYDVKM. The V and J ends lost 8 bases and 5 bases, in that order; junction bases with no gene match: 8. The CDR3, as DNA: TGTGCCAGCGGGGGGGGAGGCCGGGAGACCCAGTACTTC. Amino acids: CASGGGGRETQYF.